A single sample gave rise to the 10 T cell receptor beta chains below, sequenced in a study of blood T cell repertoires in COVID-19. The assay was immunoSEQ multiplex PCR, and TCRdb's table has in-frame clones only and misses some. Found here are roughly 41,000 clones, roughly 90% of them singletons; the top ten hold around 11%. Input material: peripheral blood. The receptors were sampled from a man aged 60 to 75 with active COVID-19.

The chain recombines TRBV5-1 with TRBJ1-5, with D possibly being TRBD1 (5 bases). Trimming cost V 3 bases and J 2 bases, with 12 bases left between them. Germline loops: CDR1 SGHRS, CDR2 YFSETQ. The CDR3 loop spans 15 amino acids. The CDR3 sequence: CASSWGTGGNQPQHF. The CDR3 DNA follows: TGCGCCAGCAGCTGGGGGACGGGGGGCAATCAGCCCCAGCATTTT.

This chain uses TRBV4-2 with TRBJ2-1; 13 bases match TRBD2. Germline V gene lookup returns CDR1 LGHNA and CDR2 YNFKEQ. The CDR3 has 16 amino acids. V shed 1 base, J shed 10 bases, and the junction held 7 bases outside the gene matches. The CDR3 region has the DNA TGTGCCAGCAGCCAAGGAACTAGCGGGAGGGCCCAAGAGCAGTTCTTC. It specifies CASSQGTSGRAQEQFF.

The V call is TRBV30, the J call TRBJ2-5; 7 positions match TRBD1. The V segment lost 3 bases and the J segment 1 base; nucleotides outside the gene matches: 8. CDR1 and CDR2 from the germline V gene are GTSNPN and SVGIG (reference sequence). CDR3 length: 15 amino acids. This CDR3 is CAWSRTGAPQETQYF. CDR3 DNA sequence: TGTGCCTGGAGCAGAACAGGGGCCCCCCAAGAGACCCAGTACTTC. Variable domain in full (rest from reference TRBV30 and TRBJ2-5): SQTIHQWPATLVQPVGSPLSLECTVEGTSNPNLYWYRQAAGRGLQLLFYSVGIGQISSEVPQNLSASRPQDRQFILSSKKLLLSDSGFYLCAWSRTGAPQETQYFGPGTRLLVL.

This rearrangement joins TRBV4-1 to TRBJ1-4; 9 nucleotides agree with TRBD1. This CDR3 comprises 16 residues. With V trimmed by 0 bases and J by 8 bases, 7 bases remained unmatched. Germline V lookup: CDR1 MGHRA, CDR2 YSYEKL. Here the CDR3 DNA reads TGCGCCAGCAGCCAAGATATGGACAGGGGATTAGAAAAACTGTTTTTT. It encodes CASSQDMDRGLEKLFF.

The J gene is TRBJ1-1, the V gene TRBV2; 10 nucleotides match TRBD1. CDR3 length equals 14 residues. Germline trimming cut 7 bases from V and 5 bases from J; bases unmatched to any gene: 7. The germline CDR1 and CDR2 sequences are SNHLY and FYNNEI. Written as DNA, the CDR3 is TGTGCCAGCATCTCCGGGACAGGGGTGACTGAAGCTTTCTTT. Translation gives CASISGTGVTEAFF.

The CDR3 region is CAISLTSGTYNEQFF. The CDR3, as DNA: TGTGCCATCAGTCTAACTAGCGGGACGTACAATGAGCAGTTCTTC. The rearrangement uses TRBV10-3 and TRBJ2-1; 10 bases map to TRBD2. CDR1 is ENHRY, CDR2 SYGVKD, per germline. This CDR3 spans 15 amino acids. With V trimmed by 5 bases and J by 4 bases, 5 bases remained unmatched.

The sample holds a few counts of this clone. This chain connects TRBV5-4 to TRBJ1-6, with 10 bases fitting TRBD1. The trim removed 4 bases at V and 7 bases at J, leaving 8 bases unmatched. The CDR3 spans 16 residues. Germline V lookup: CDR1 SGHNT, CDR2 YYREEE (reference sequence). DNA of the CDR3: TGTGCCAGCAGCGCGGCGGACAGGGGGTACAATTCACCCCTCCACTTT. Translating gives CASSAADRGYNSPLHF.

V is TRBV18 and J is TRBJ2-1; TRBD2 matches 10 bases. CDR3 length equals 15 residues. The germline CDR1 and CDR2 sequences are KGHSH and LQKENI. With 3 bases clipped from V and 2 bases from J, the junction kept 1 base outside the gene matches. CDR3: CASSPGTSAYNEQFF. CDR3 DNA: TGTGCCAGCTCACCGGGGACTAGCGCCTACAATGAGCAGTTCTTC.

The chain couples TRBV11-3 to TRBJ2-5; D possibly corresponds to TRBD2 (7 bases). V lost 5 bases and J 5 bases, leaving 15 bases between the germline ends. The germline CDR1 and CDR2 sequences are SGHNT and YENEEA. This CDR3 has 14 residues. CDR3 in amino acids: CASSRRGAGETQYF. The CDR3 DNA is TGTGCCAGCAGCCGCCGGGGGGCAGGGGAGACCCAGTACTTC.

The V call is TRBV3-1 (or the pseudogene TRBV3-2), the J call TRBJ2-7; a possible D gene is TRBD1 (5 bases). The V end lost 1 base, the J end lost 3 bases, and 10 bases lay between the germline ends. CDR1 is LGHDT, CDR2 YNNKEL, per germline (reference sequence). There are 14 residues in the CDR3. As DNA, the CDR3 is TGTGCCAGCAGCCAAGTACCCAGGGACTACGAGCAGTACTTC. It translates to CASSQVPRDYEQYF.